What follows is one T cell receptor beta chain and its context. Its antigen is unknown. The record originates from a study of graft-versus-host responses after intestinal transplantation. About the study: Uniformly, recipients were administered anti-thymocyte globulin induction with subsequent tacrolimus and steroids for approximately three years.

Broader study findings: With peak circulating GvH clone levels came an association with early post-transplant HvG declines.

Libraries were prepared by immunoSEQ multiplex PCR; TCRdb keeps only in-frame clonotypes and omits some of them. The sample includes approximately 11,000 clones, roughly nine tenths seen only once; the top ten take under 3.5%. Time point reported: postoperative day 105 after intestinal transplantation (dayNNNN = postoperative day). Germline V gene sequence: CDR1 SGHTA, CDR2 FQGTGA. This CDR3 has 15 residues. The V and J ends lost 1 base and 8 bases respectively, with 15 bases between them. Sequenced here: PBMCs, sampled 105 days after intestinal transplantation. The chain uses TRBV7-3 and TRBJ2-1, with D possibly called TRBD1 or TRBD2 (5 bases each). This clonotype was obtained from a human patient who received an intestinal transplant, so some T cells may come from the graft donor. The DNA for the CDR3 is TGTGCCAGCAGCTTAAGGGCGTGGGGGTTCGATGAGCAGTTCTTC. Translating it yields CASSLRAWGFDEQFF.